Below, 2 T cell receptor beta chains from the same sample are listed, as sequenced in a study of blood T cell repertoires in COVID-19. Only in-frame clones appear in the TCRdb table, and some are missing; sequencing was by immunoSEQ multiplex PCR. The sample carries roughly 410,000 clones, 70% to 90% recorded once. The sequencing input was peripheral blood. Source of these receptors: a woman aged 55-69 years with COVID-19, enrolled during active disease.

A single count supports this clone. The rearrangement uses TRBV4-1 and TRBJ2-7, with 7 bases that match TRBD1. V was pared by 1 base and J by 5 bases, with 8 bases of the junction left unmatched. There are 15 residues in the CDR3. Germline CDR1 MGHRA, CDR2 YSYEKL. DNA of the CDR3: TGCGCCAGCAGCCAAGGACAGGGAAAGGTTGACGAGCAGTACTTC. Its protein is CASSQGQGKVDEQYF.

Concerning this clone: The junction shows a germline mismatch at one end, possibly a read error. The rearrangement links TRBV7-8 to TRBJ2-2; 9 bases map to TRBD2. CDR3 length equals 16 residues. Germline values: CDR1 SGHVS, CDR2 FQNEAQ. The CDR3: CASSFPSGGNAGELFF. CDR3 nucleotide sequence: TGTGCCAGCAGCTTTCCCAGCGGGGGGAACGCCGGGGAGCTGTTTTTT.